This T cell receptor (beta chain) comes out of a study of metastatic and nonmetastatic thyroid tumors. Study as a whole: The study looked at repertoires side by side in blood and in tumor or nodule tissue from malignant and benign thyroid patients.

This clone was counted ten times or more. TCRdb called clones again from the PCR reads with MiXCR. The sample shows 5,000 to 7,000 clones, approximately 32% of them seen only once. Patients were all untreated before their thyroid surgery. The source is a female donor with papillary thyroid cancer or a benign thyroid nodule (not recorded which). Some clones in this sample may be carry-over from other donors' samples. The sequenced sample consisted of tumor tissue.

The CDR3 is CASSRTEGGGIQPQHF. The DNA for the CDR3 is TGTGCCAGTAGTCGGACGGAGGGCGGCGGAATTCAGCCCCAGCATTTT. This chain joins TRBV19 and TRBJ1-5, with D uncertain. The CDR3 extends over 16 amino acids. Trimming stripped 5 bases from V and 6 bases from J, with 20 bases between. Germline loops: CDR1 LNHDA, CDR2 SQIVND (reference sequence).